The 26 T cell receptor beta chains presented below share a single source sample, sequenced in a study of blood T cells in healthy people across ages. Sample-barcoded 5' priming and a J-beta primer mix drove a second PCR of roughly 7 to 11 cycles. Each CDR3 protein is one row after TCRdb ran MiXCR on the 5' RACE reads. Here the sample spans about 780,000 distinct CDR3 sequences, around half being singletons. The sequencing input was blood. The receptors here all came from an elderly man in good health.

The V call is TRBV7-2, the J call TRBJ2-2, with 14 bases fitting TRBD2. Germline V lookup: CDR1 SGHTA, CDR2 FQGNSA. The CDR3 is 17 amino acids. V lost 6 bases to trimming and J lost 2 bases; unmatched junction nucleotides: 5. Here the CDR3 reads CASSWGLAGANTGELFF. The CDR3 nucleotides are TGTGCCAGCAGTTGGGGACTAGCGGGAGCCAACACCGGGGAGCTGTTTTTT.

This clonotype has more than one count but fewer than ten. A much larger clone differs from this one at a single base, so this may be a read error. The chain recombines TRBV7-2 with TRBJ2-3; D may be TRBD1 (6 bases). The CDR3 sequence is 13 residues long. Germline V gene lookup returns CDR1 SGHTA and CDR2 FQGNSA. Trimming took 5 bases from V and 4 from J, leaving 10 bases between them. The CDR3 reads CASSGQSADTQYF. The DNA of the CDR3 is TGTGCCAGCAGCGGACAGAGCGCAGATACGCAGTATTTT.

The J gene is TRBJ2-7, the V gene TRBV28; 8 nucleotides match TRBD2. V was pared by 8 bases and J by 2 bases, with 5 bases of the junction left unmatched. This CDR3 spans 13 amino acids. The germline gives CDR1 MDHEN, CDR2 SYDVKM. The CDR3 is CASGREAPYEQYF. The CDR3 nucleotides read TGTGCCAGCGGGCGGGAGGCGCCCTACGAGCAGTACTTC.

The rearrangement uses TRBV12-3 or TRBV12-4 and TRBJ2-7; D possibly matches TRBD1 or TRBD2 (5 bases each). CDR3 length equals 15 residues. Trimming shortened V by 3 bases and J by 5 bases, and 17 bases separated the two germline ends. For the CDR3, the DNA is TGTGCCAGCAGTTTCTCCTCTAGAGGGGCGGACGAGCAGTACTTC. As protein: CASSFSSRGADEQYF.

CDR3 loop: CASSIFGQQETQYF. For the CDR3, the DNA is TGTGCCAGTAGTATTTTCGGACAGCAAGAGACCCAGTACTTC. This sequence joins TRBV19 and TRBJ2-5, with a weak D call TRBD1 (6 bases). CDR3 length: 14 residues. V dropped 3 bases and J dropped 2 bases, with 10 bases sitting between them. In germline, CDR1 is LNHDA, CDR2 SQIVND (reference sequence).

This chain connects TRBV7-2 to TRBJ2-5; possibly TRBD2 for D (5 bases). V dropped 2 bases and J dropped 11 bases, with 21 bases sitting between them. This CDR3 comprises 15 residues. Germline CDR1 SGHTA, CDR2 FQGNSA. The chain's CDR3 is CASSLRGLSYNEQYF. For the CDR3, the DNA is TGTGCCAGCAGCTTACGCGGGCTATCCTACAATGAGCAGTACTTC.

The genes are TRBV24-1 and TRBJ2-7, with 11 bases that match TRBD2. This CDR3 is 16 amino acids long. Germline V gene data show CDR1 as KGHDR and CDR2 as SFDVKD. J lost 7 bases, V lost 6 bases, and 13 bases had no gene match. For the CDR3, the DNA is TGTGCCACCAGTAAAACTAGCGGGAGTAGTCAGAATGAGCAGTACTTC. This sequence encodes CATSKTSGSSQNEQYF.

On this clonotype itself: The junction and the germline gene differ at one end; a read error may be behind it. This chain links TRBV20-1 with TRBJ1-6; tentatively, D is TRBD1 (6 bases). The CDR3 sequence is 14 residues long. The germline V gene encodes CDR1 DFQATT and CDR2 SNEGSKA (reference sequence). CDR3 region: CSARSGGPNSPPHF. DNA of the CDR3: TGCAGTGCTAGGTCCGGGGGGCCAAATTCACCCCCCCACTTT.

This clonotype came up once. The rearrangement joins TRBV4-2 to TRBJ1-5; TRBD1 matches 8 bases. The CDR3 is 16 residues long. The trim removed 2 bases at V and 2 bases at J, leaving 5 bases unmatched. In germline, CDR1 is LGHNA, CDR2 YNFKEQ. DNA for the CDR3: TGTGCCAGCAGCCAACAGACAGGGGTTGGCAATCAGCCCCAGCATTTT. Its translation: CASSQQTGVGNQPQHF.

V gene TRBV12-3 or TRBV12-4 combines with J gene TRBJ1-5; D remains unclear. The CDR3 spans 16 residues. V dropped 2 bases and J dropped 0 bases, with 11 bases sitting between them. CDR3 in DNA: TGTGCCAGCAGTTTAAGTTCCGGGAATAGCAATCAGCCCCAGCATTTT. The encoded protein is CASSLSSGNSNQPQHF.

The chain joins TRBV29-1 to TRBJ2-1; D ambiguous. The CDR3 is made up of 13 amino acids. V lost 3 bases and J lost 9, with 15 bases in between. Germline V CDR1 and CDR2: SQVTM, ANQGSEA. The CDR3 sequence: CSVDEQAMGEQFF. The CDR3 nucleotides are TGCAGCGTTGATGAGCAGGCGATGGGTGAGCAGTTCTTC.

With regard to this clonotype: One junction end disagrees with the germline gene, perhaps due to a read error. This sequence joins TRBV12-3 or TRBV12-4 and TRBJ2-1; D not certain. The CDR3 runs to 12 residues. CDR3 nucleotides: TGTGCCGGCAGTCCTCTGATGCCTGAGCAGTTCTTC. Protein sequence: CAGSPLMPEQFF.

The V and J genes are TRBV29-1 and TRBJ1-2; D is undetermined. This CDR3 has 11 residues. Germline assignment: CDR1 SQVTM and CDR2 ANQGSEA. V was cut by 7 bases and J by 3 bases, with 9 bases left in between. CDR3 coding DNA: TGCAGCGGAGGGATGGACTATGGCTACACCTTC. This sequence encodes CSGGMDYGYTF.

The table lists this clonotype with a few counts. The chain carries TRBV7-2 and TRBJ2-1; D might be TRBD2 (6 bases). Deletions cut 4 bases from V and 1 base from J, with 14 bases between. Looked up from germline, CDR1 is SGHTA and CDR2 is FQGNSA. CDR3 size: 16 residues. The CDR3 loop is CASSSRGMTSYNEQFF. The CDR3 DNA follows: TGTGCCAGCAGCTCGCGCGGGATGACGTCCTACAATGAGCAGTTCTTC. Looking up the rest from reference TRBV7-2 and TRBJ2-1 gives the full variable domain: GAGVSQSPSNKVTEKGKDVELRCDPISGHTALYWYRQSLGQGLEFLIYFQGNSAPDKSGLPSDRFSAERTGGSVSTLTIQRTQQEDSAVYLCASSSRGMTSYNEQFFGPGTRLTVL.

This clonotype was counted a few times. CDR3 region: CATSEPGQGADGYTF. As DNA, the CDR3 is TGTGCCACCAGTGAACCCGGACAGGGGGCTGATGGCTACACCTTC. This sequence joins TRBV24-1 and TRBJ1-2; 11 nucleotides agree with TRBD1. Germline lookup yields CDR1 KGHDR and CDR2 SFDVKD. The CDR3 spans 15 residues. Germline trimming cut 4 bases from V and 6 bases from J; bases unmatched to any gene: 6.

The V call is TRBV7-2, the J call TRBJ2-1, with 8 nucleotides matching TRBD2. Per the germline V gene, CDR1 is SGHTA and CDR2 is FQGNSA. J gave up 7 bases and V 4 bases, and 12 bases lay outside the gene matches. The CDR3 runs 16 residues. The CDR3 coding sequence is TGTGCCAGCAGCTCTCTTAGCGGGACTTCCCGGAATGAGCAGTTCTTC. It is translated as CASSSLSGTSRNEQFF.

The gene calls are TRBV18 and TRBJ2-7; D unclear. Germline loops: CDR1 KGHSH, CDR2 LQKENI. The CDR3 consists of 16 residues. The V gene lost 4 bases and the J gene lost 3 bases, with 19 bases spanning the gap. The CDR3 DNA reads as TGTGCCAGCTCACTCCTCGGACCAGTGAACAACTACGAGCAGTACTTC. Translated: CASSLLGPVNNYEQYF.

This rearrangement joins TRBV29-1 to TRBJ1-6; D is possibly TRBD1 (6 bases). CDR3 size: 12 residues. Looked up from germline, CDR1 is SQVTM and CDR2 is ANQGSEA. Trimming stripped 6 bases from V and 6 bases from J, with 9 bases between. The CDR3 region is CSVGQPNSPLHF. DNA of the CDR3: TGCAGCGTAGGACAGCCTAATTCACCCCTCCACTTT.

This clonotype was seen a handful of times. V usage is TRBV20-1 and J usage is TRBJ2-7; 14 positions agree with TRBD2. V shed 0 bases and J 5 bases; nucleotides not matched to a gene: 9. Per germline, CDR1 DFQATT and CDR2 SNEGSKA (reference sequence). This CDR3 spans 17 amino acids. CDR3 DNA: TGCAGTGCTAGAGATGTCCGGGGACTAGCGGGAGTCAACGAGCAGTACTTC. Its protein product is CSARDVRGLAGVNEQYF.

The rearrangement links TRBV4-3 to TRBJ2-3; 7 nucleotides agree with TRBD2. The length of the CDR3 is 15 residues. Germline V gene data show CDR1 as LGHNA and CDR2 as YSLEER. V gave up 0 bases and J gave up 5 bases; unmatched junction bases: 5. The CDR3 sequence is CASSQDRTGGDTQYF. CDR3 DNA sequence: TGCGCCAGCAGCCAAGATAGGACGGGAGGAGATACGCAGTATTTT.

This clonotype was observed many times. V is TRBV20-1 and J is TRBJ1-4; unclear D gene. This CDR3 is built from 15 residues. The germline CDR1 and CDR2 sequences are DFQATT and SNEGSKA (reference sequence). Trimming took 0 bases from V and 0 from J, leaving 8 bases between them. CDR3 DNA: TGCAGTGCTAGAGATCAGACAACAACTAATGAAAAACTGTTTTTT. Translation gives CSARDQTTTNEKLFF.

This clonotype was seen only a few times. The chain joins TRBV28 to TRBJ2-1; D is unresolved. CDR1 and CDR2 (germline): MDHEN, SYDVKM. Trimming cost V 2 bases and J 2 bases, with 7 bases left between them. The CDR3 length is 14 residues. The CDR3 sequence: CASSLRSTYNEQFF. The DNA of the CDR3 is TGTGCCAGCAGTTTACGTTCGACCTACAATGAGCAGTTCTTC.

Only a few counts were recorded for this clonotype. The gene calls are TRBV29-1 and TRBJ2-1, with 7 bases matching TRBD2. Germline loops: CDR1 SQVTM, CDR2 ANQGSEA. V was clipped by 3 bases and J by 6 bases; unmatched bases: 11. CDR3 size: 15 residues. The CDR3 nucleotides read TGCAGCGTTGATGGGCGTGGGAGGGCGTCCAATGAGCAGTTCTTC. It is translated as CSVDGRGRASNEQFF.

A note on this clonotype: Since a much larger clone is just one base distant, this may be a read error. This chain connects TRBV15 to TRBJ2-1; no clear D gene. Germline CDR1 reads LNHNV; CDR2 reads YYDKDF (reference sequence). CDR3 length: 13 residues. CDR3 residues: CATAMSSYTEQFF. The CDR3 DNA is TGTGCCACCGCTATGAGCTCCTACACTGAGCAGTTCTTC.

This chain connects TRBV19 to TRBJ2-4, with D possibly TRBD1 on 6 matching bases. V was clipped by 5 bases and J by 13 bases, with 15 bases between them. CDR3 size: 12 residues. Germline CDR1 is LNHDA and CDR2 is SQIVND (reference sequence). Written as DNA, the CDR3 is TGTGCCAGTAGTCCGGACAGAAAACTACAGTACTTC. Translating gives CASSPDRKLQYF.

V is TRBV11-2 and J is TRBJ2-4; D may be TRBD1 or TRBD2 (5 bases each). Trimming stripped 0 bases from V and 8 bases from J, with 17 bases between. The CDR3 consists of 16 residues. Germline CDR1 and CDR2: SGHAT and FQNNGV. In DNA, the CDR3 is TGTGCCAGCAGCTTAGATCGGGACGCCCCGTTGCACATTCAGTACTTC. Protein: CASSLDRDAPLHIQYF.